This is a list of T cell receptor beta chains from one sample in a study of CD8 T cells in ankylosing spondylitis. Via MiXCR, TCRdb re-called the 5' RACE reads, giving one row per CDR3 protein. The sample includes about 450,000 distinct CDR3 sequences, 25% to 30% of them seen just once. Specimen: blood, either unsorted or a sorted T cell fraction (not recorded which). These receptors came from a male donor with ankylosing spondylitis. The CDR3 runs from the conserved cysteine through the conserved F or W. A D gene is named only where the DNA matches it firmly. The size field is filled for only some rows; it gives once, few, many or a size class.

d_gene: TRBD1
j_gene: TRBJ1-1
v_gene: TRBV12-3/TRBV12-4
abundance: many
CDR3nt: TGTGCCAGCAGTTTAGCGGGACAGGGGTTGGGCTCGCCTTTCTTT
CDR3aa: CASSLAGQGLGSPFF

d_gene: -
j_gene: TRBJ1-5
v_gene: TRBV29-1
abundance: many
CDR3nt: TGCAGCGTTGCCCTGAGATCCCCGGGGCCCCAGCATTTT
CDR3aa: CSVALRSPGPQHF

d_gene: -
j_gene: TRBJ2-3
v_gene: TRBV30
abundance: -
CDR3nt: TGTGCCTGGAGTGTGGGGAATACGCAGTATTTT
CDR3aa: CAWSVGNTQYF

d_gene: -
j_gene: TRBJ1-1
v_gene: TRBV6-2/TRBV6-3
abundance: few
CDR3nt: TGTGCCAGCAAACCGGACAGTGGGCCCCCTGAAGCTTTCTTT
CDR3aa: CASKPDSGPPEAFF

d_gene: TRBD2
j_gene: TRBJ2-1
v_gene: TRBV24-1
abundance: -
CDR3nt: TGTGCCACCAGTGATTCTGCGGGGGAGGGTTACAATGAGCAGTTCTTC
CDR3aa: CATSDSAGEGYNEQFF

d_gene: -
j_gene: TRBJ1-2
v_gene: TRBV27
abundance: -
CDR3nt: TGTGCCAGCAGTTTAGGCCGAAGGGGGGCCGATGGCTACACCTTC
CDR3aa: CASSLGRRGADGYTF

d_gene: -
j_gene: TRBJ2-3
v_gene: TRBV4-2
abundance: few
CDR3nt: TGTGCCAGCAGCCAAGAAGCGACAAGGACAGATACGCAGTATTTT
CDR3aa: CASSQEATRTDTQYF

d_gene: -
j_gene: TRBJ1-4
v_gene: TRBV7-2
abundance: few
CDR3nt: TGTGCCAGCAGCAACTCCGGGAGGGGTGAGGAAAAACTGTTTTTT
CDR3aa: CASSNSGRGEEKLFF

d_gene: -
j_gene: TRBJ1-5
v_gene: TRBV10-3
abundance: few
CDR3nt: TGTGCCATCAGTGCCTCTAATCAGCCCCAGCATTTT
CDR3aa: CAISASNQPQHF

d_gene: -
j_gene: TRBJ1-5
v_gene: TRBV3-1
abundance: few
CDR3nt: TGTGCCAGCAGCCAAGGCAGGGCAGGCAATCAGCCCCAGCATTTT
CDR3aa: CASSQGRAGNQPQHF

d_gene: -
j_gene: TRBJ2-1
v_gene: TRBV6-5
abundance: -
CDR3nt: TGTGCCAGCAGTTACTCGCAGGAGCAGTTCTTC
CDR3aa: CASSYSQEQFF

d_gene: -
j_gene: TRBJ2-3
v_gene: TRBV28
abundance: -
CDR3nt: TGTGCCAGCAGTGGACCGGCTACAGATACGCAGTATTTT
CDR3aa: CASSGPATDTQYF

d_gene: -
j_gene: TRBJ2-5
v_gene: TRBV7-2
abundance: many
CDR3nt: TGTGCCAGCAGCCTGAAGTCTGGATCAGTTCAAGAGACCCAGTACTTC
CDR3aa: CASSLKSGSVQETQYF

d_gene: TRBD2
j_gene: TRBJ2-2
v_gene: TRBV5-1
abundance: few
CDR3nt: TGCGCCAGCAGCCGGACGGCTAGCGGGAGTCCCGGGGAGCTGTTTTTT
CDR3aa: CASSRTASGSPGELFF

d_gene: TRBD2
j_gene: TRBJ2-1
v_gene: TRBV12-3/TRBV12-4
abundance: -
CDR3nt: TGTGCCAGCAGTTTGCTAGCGGGAAACAATGAGCAGTTCTTC
CDR3aa: CASSLLAGNNEQFF

d_gene: TRBD2
j_gene: TRBJ2-1
v_gene: TRBV2
abundance: few
CDR3nt: TGTGCCAGCACCGGGACTAGCGCTTGGGGTGAGCAGTTCTTC
CDR3aa: CASTGTSAWGEQFF

d_gene: TRBD2
j_gene: TRBJ2-1
v_gene: TRBV2
abundance: few
CDR3nt: TGTGCCAGCAGTGAAGGTCAGTTTGCGGGAGGAATCAATGAGCAGTTCTTC
CDR3aa: CASSEGQFAGGINEQFF

d_gene: TRBD1
j_gene: TRBJ1-5
v_gene: TRBV20-1
abundance: -
CDR3nt: TGCAGCACACTCTCCGGGACAGGGGGTTATAGCAATCAGCCCCAGCATTTT
CDR3aa: CSTLSGTGGYSNQPQHF

d_gene: -
j_gene: TRBJ1-1
v_gene: TRBV4-2
abundance: -
CDR3nt: TGTGCCAGCAGCCAAGGGGGGAGGACGGGCACTGAAGCTTTCTTT
CDR3aa: CASSQGGRTGTEAFF

d_gene: -
j_gene: TRBJ2-2
v_gene: TRBV7-2
abundance: few
CDR3nt: TGTGCCAGCACCTTCTTAGCCCGGACCGGGGAGCTGTTTTTT
CDR3aa: CASTFLARTGELFF

d_gene: -
j_gene: TRBJ1-2
v_gene: TRBV21-1
abundance: -
CDR3nt: TGTGCCAGCAGCAAAAACAGGGTTCCTAACTATGGCTACACCTTC
CDR3aa: CASSKNRVPNYGYTF

d_gene: -
j_gene: TRBJ1-5
v_gene: TRBV12-3/TRBV12-4
abundance: many
CDR3nt: TGTGCCAGCAGTTTAGGAGGGAGGGACCAGCCCCAGCATTTT
CDR3aa: CASSLGGRDQPQHF

d_gene: -
j_gene: TRBJ1-2
v_gene: TRBV5-1
abundance: -
CDR3nt: TGCGCCAGCAGCTTGGGCCAACTTAACTATGGCTACACCTTC
CDR3aa: CASSLGQLNYGYTF

d_gene: -
j_gene: TRBJ2-1
v_gene: TRBV2
abundance: -
CDR3nt: TGTGCCAGCAGTCCCTGGGCTAGCTCCTACAATGAGCAGTTCTTC
CDR3aa: CASSPWASSYNEQFF

d_gene: -
j_gene: TRBJ2-2
v_gene: TRBV24-1
abundance: -
CDR3nt: TGTGCCACCAGTAGACACTCGAACACCGGGGAGCTGTTTTTT
CDR3aa: CATSRHSNTGELFF

d_gene: TRBD1
j_gene: TRBJ2-3
v_gene: TRBV10-3
abundance: -
CDR3nt: TGTGCCATCCCAGGACAGGGGCCTCGCGCTAGCACAGATACGCAGTATTTT
CDR3aa: CAIPGQGPRASTDTQYF

d_gene: -
j_gene: TRBJ2-5
v_gene: TRBV25-1
abundance: -
CDR3nt: TGTGCCAGCAGTGCCCAGGGGGGGGGCCAAGAGACCCAGTACTTC
CDR3aa: CASSAQGGGQETQYF